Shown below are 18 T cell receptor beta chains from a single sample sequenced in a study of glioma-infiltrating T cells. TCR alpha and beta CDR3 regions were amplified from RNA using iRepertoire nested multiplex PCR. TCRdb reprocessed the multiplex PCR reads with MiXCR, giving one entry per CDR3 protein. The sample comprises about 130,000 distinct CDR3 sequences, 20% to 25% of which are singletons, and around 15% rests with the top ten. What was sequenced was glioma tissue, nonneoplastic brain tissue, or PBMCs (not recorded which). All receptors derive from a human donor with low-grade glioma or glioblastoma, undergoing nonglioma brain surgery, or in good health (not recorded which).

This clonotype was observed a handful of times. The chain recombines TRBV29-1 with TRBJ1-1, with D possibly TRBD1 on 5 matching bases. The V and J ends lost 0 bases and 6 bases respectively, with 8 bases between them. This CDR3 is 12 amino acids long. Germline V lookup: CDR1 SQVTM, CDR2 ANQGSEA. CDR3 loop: CSVEDRAAEAFF. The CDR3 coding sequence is TGCAGCGTTGAAGACAGGGCAGCTGAAGCTTTCTTT.

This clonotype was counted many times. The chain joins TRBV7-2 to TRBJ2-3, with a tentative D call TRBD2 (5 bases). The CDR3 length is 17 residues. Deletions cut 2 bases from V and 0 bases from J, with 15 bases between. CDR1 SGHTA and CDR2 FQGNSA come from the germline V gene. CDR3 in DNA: TGTGCCAGCAGCTTATTGGTGCGGGCTGCTAGCACAGATACGCAGTATTTT. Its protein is CASSLLVRAASTDTQYF.

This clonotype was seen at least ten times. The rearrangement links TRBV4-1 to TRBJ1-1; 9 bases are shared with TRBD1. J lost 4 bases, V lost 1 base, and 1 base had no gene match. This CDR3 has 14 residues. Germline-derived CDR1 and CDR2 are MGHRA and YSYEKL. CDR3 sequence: CASSQGQGGTEAFF. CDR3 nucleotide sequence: TGCGCCAGCAGCCAAGGACAGGGGGGCACTGAAGCTTTCTTT.

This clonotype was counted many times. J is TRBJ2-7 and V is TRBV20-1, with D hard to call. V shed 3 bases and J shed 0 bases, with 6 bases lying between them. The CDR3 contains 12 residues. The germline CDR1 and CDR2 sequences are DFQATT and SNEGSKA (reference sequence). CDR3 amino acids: CSASDFSYEQYF. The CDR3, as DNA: TGCAGTGCTAGCGATTTCTCCTACGAGCAGTACTTC.

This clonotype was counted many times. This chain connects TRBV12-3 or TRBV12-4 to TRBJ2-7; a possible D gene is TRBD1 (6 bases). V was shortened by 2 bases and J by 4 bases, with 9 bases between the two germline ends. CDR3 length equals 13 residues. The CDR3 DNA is TGTGCCAGCAGTTTATCCAGGGGATACGAGCAGTACTTC. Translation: CASSLSRGYEQYF.

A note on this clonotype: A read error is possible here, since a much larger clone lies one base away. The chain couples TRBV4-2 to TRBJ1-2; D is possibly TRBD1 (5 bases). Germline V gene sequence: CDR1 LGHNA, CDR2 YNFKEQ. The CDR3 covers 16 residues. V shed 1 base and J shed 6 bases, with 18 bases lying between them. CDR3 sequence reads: CASSQGMSREGNGYTF. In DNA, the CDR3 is TGTGCCAGCAGCCAAGGAATGAGCAGGGAAGGGAATGGCTACACCTTC.

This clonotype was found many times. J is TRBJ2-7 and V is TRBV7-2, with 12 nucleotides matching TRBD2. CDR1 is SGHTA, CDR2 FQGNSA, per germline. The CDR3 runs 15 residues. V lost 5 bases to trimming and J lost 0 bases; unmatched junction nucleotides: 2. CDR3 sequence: CASSRLAGDSYEQYF. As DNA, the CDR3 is TGTGCCAGCAGCCGACTAGCGGGAGACTCCTACGAGCAGTACTTC.

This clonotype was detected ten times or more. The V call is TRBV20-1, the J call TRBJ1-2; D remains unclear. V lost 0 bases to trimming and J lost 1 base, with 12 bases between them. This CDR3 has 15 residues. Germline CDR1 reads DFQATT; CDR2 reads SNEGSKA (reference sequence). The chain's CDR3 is CSARDADRFNYGYTF. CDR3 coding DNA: TGCAGTGCTAGAGACGCGGACCGATTTAACTATGGCTACACCTTC.

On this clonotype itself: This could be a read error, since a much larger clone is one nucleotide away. CDR3 region: CASSQEWSFTDTQYF. The CDR3 nucleotides are TGTGCCAGCAGCCAAGAATGGTCCTTCACAGATACGCAGTATTTT. The chain carries TRBV3-1 and TRBJ2-3; D gene unclear. The length of the CDR3 is 15 residues. Germline CDR1 is LGHDT and CDR2 is YNNKEL (reference sequence). The germline V and J ends were trimmed by 0 bases and 2 bases, with 9 bases remaining between them.

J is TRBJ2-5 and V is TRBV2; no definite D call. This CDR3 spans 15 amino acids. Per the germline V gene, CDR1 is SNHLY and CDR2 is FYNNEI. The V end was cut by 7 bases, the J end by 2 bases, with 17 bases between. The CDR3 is CASTWKARAQETQYF. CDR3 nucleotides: TGTGCCAGCACCTGGAAAGCAAGAGCTCAAGAGACCCAGTACTTC. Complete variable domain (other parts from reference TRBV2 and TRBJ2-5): EPEVTQTPSHQVTQMGQEVILRCVPISNHLYFYWYRQILGQKVEFLVSFYNNEISEKSEIFDDQFSVERPDGSNFTLKIRSTKLEDSAMYFCASTWKARAQETQYFGPGTRLLVL.

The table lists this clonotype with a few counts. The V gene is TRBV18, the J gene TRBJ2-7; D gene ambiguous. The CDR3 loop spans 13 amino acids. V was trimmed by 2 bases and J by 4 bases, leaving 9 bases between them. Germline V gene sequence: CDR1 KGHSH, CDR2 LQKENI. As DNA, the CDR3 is TGTGCCAGCTCACCATCTATCGAATACGAGCAGTACTTC. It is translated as CASSPSIEYEQYF.

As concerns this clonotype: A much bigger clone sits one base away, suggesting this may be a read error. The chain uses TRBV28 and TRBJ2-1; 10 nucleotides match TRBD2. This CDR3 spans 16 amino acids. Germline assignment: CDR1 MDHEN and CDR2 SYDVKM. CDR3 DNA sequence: TGTGCCGGCAGTTTATTAGGACTAGCGGAAGACAATGAGCAGTTCTTC. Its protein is CAGSLLGLAEDNEQFF.

The CDR3 DNA reads as TGTGCCAGCAGCTTGGCCGTAGGGCTAGCGGGAACAGATACGCAGTATTTT. Encoded protein: CASSLAVGLAGTDTQYF. This sequence joins TRBV5-5 and TRBJ2-3; 9 positions agree with TRBD2. This CDR3 has 17 amino acids. CDR1 and CDR2 from the germline V gene are SGHKS and YYEKEE (reference sequence). V shed 0 bases and J 3 bases; nucleotides not matched to a gene: 8.

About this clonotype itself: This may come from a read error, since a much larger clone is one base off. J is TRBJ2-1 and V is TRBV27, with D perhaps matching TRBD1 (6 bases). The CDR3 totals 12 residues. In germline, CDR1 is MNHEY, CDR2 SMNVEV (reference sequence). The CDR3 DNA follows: TGTGCCGGCAGTGTTGGGACAACAAGCCAGTCCTTC. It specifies CAGSVGTTSQSF.

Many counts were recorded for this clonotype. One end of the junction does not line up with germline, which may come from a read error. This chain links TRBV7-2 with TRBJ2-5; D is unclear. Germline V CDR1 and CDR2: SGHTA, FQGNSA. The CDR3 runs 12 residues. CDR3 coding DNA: TGTGCCAGCAGCTTAGGTGGCCCTGACATGGACTTC. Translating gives CASSLGGPDMDF.

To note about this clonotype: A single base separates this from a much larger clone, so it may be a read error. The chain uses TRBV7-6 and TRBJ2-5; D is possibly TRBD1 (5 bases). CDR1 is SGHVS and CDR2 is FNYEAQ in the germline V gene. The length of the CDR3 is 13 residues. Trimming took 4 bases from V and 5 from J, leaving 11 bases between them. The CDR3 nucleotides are TGTGCCAGCAGCTCCCTCCAGGGCGAGACCCAGTACTTC. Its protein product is CASSSLQGETQYF.

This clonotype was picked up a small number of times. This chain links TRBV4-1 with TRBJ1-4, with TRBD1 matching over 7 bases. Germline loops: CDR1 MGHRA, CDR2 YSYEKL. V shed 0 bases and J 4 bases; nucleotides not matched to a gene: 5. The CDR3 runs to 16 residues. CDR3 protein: CASSQDLAGGNEKLFF. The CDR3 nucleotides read TGCGCCAGCAGCCAAGATCTGGCAGGGGGTAATGAAAAACTGTTTTTT.

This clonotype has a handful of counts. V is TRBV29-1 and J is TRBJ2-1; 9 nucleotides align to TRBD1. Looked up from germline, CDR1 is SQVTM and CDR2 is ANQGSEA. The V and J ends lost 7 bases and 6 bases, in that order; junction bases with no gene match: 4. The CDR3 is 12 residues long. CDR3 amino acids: CSAPDRGNEQFF. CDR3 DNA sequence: TGCAGCGCCCCGGACAGGGGCAATGAGCAGTTCTTC.